These 9 T cell receptor beta chains were sequenced from one sample in a study of radiation and T cells in renal cell carcinoma. TCRdb keeps only in-frame clones here, not all; method: immunoSEQ multiplex PCR. The sample lists 25,000 to 30,000 clones, about 85% seen once, with 25% to 40% in the top ten. The sample's time point: blood 2 weeks post-SBRT. Documented treatment: 15 Gy SBRT to primary tumor, nephrectomy 4 weeks later. Sequencing used blood, obtained from a patient whose treatment included radiotherapy and nephrectomy. The receptors stem from a man in his 60s with renal cell carcinoma.

This rearrangement joins TRBV6-1 to TRBJ2-2; D may be TRBD2 (5 bases). Trimming pared 4 bases from V and 5 bases from J, leaving 5 bases between. CDR1 and CDR2 (germline): MNHNS, SASEGT. The CDR3 length is 12 residues. CDR3 in amino acids: CASSGGTGELFF. CDR3 in DNA: TGTGCCAGCAGTGGCGGGACCGGGGAGCTGTTTTTT.

This clone was seen a few times. The gene calls are TRBV10-3 and TRBJ2-7, with TRBD2 as a possible D gene (6 bases). The germline V and J ends were trimmed by 2 bases and 7 bases, with 15 bases remaining between them. The germline V gene has CDR1 ENHRY and CDR2 SYGVKD. This CDR3 region has 14 residues. CDR3 sequence reads: CAISENGASVEQYF. In DNA form, the CDR3 reads TGTGCCATCAGTGAGAATGGGGCTAGCGTGGAGCAGTACTTC.

The chain carries TRBV19 and TRBJ2-1; TRBD2 aligns across 7 bases. The germline V gene encodes CDR1 LNHDA and CDR2 SQIVND (reference sequence). The junction had 6 bases not matched to a gene; V was cut back by 2 bases and J by 8 bases. There are 14 residues in the CDR3. In DNA, the CDR3 is TGTGCCAGTAGTATAAGACTAGCTTGGGATGAGCAGTTCTTC. Its translation is CASSIRLAWDEQFF.

The chain has TRBV9 and TRBJ2-5; D possibly corresponds to TRBD2 (6 bases). The V end was cut by 2 bases, the J end by 7 bases, with 12 bases between. This CDR3 contains 13 residues. Germline loops: CDR1 SGDLS, CDR2 YYNGEE. The CDR3 here is CASSVGGAGTQYF. Here the CDR3 DNA reads TGTGCCAGCAGCGTCGGAGGGGCGGGGACCCAGTACTTC.

This clone showed up just once. The chain employs TRBV27 and TRBJ2-2, with D unresolved. Trimming pared 4 bases from V and 3 bases from J, leaving 6 bases between. From germline, CDR1 is MNHEY and CDR2 SMNVEV (reference sequence). This CDR3 region has 13 residues. The CDR3 sequence: CASSYGYTGELFF. The CDR3 DNA reads as TGTGCCAGCAGTTACGGGTACACCGGGGAGCTGTTTTTT.

This clone occurred a few times. V is TRBV9 and J is TRBJ1-2; 7 bases are shared with TRBD1. Trimming removed 0 bases from V and 8 bases from J; junction bases left unmatched: 25. Germline V gene lookup returns CDR1 SGDLS and CDR2 YYNGEE. The CDR3 has 20 amino acids. The CDR3 here is CASSVEGPGQITSLVSGYTF. For the CDR3, the DNA is TGTGCCAGCAGCGTAGAGGGCCCGGGACAGATAACATCATTGGTCAGCGGCTACACCTTC.

Only a few counts were recorded for this clone. V gene TRBV14 combines with J gene TRBJ2-7, with D uncertain. The V end lost 1 base, the J end lost 7 bases, and 8 bases lay between the germline ends. CDR3 length equals 12 residues. Germline CDR1 reads SGHDN; CDR2 reads FVKESK. CDR3 protein: CASSQVNGEQYF. The DNA of the CDR3 is TGTGCCAGCAGCCAAGTTAATGGTGAGCAGTACTTC. The variable domain in full, completed from reference TRBV14 and TRBJ2-7, reads EAGVTQFPSHSVIEKGQTVTLRCDPISGHDNLYWYRRVMGKEIKFLLHFVKESKQDESGMPNNRFLAERTGGTYSTLKVQPAELEDSGVYFCASSQVNGEQYFGPGTRLTVT.

This chain links TRBV7-9 with TRBJ1-2; D gene uncertain. Between the trimmed V and J ends, which lost 3 bases and 2 bases, there was a span of 10 bases. The CDR3 runs 14 residues. From germline, CDR1 is SEHNR and CDR2 FQNEAQ (reference sequence). CDR3 nucleotide sequence: TGTGCCAGCAGCTTTAGCGGCGCCAACTATGGCTACACCTTC. Its translation: CASSFSGANYGYTF.

The chain carries TRBV5-6 and TRBJ2-1, with TRBD2 identical over 7 bases. The V segment lost 4 bases and the J segment 4 bases; nucleotides outside the gene matches: 11. The germline gives CDR1 SGHDT, CDR2 YYEEEE. The CDR3 is made up of 16 amino acids. The CDR3 loop is CASSPPAGDPYNEQFF. The CDR3 nucleotides read TGTGCCAGCAGCCCCCCGGCGGGAGACCCGTACAATGAGCAGTTCTTC.